The rows below give T cell receptor beta chains drawn from one sample of a study of control samples from healthy donors and cancer patients. The data were produced by immunoSEQ multiplex PCR, yet TCRdb's version contains in-frame clones alone and is incomplete. The sample contains some 150,000 clones, 85% to 95% of which appear only once. Sequencing was done on a sample of blood. The receptors shown here come from a man in his forties in good health. CDR3s include the opening cysteine and the closing phenylalanine or tryptophan. The order of the fields is V gene, clone size, D gene, J gene, CDR3 DNA, CDR3 protein. A D gene is named only where the DNA matches it firmly. Only part of the rows carry a size: once, few, many, or a class if the clone is expanded.

TRBV27	.	.	TRBJ1-1	TGTGCAGTGGGGCAGGGTAAGTGGACTGAAGCTTTCTTT	CAVGQGKWTEAFF
TRBV5-4	.	.	TRBJ1-2	TGTGCCAGCAGCTTGGAGCGGCCGAGCTATGGCTACACCTTC	CASSLERPSYGYTF
TRBV6-1	.	.	TRBJ2-1	TGTGCCAGCAGTGAGGGCGGGTTCTCCTACAATGAGCAGTTCTTC	CASSEGGFSYNEQFF
TRBV14	.	TRBD1	TRBJ1-4	TGTGCCAGCAGCGACCGGGGGACAGGAGGCGAAAAACTGTTTTTT	CASSDRGTGGEKLFF
TRBV27	once	TRBD2	TRBJ2-3	TGTGCCAGGGCCAAAGGACTAGCGGCAGATACGCAGTATTTT	CARAKGLAADTQYF
TRBV5-1	.	.	TRBJ2-7	TGCGCCAGCAGCTTGGGACGGACCTACGAGCAGTACTTC	CASSLGRTYEQYF
TRBV24-1	.	.	TRBJ1-2	TGTGCCACCAGTGATTGGGGAAACTATGGCTACACCTTC	CATSDWGNYGYTF
TRBV19	.	.	TRBJ2-7	TGTGCCAGTAGTATAATGGGTAACCCCTACGAGCAGTACTTC	CASSIMGNPYEQYF
TRBV7-9	.	TRBD2	TRBJ2-1	TGTGCCAGCAGCCGGACTAGCGGGAGGGCCAATGAGCAGTTCTTC	CASSRTSGRANEQFF
TRBV24-1	.	TRBD1	TRBJ2-7	TGTGCCACCAGTGAGGATCCCGGGACAGCACTCTCCTACGAGCAGTACTTC	CATSEDPGTALSYEQYF
TRBV27	.	TRBD2	TRBJ2-1	TGTGCCAGCAGTTTACTAGCGGGGGGGCCGTACAATGAGCAGTTCTTC	CASSLLAGGPYNEQFF
TRBV5-6	.	.	TRBJ1-2	TGTGCCAGCAGCTCCTCAGGGAACGACTACACCTTC	CASSSSGNDYTF
TRBV7-9	.	.	TRBJ2-5	TGTGCCAACAGCGGTGAGGGGTCTAGGTTGGCCCAGTACTTC	CANSGEGSRLAQYF
TRBV25-1	.	.	TRBJ2-1	TGTGCCAGCAGTGAATGGAACCCCGACTCCTACAATGAGCAGTTCTTC	CASSEWNPDSYNEQFF
TRBV5-1	.	.	TRBJ2-7	TGCGCCAGCAGCTTGGACCCATCCGTCTACGAGCAGTACTTC	CASSLDPSVYEQYF
TRBV29-1	.	TRBD1	TRBJ2-7	TGCAGCGTTTTGCGGGACAGGAGCTCCTACGAGCAGTACTTC	CSVLRDRSSYEQYF
TRBV6-4	.	.	TRBJ2-1	TGTGCCAGCAGTGACCGGCCCCATTTGGCTAATGAGCAGTTCTTC	CASSDRPHLANEQFF
TRBV9	.	TRBD1	TRBJ1-4	TGTGCCAGCAGCGTAGCCGGACAGGGTGCTAATGAAAAACTGTTTTTT	CASSVAGQGANEKLFF
TRBV3-1/TRBV3-2	.	.	TRBJ2-2	TGTGCCAGCAGCCAAGGAGGGACGAACGGGGAGCTGTTTTTT	CASSQGGTNGELFF
TRBV24-1	.	TRBD1	TRBJ1-4	TGTGCCACCAGTGACTCCGGACAGGGTCGTGAAAAACTGTTTTTT	CATSDSGQGREKLFF
TRBV21-1	.	.	TRBJ2-1	TGTGCCAGCAAGGACAGCTACAATGAGCAGTTCTTC	CASKDSYNEQFF
TRBV24-1	.	TRBD2	TRBJ2-3	TGTGCCACCAGTGACCAGCGGGGGCGCACAGATACGCAGTATTTT	CATSDQRGRTDTQYF
TRBV29-1	.	.	TRBJ1-1	TGCAGCGTTTTTGACAGCCCATCGAACACTGAAGCTTTCTTT	CSVFDSPSNTEAFF
TRBV28	.	.	TRBJ2-1	TGTGCCAGCAGTTTCTATAAGGTTTGGGATGAGCAGTTCTTC	CASSFYKVWDEQFF
TRBV24-1	.	TRBD2	TRBJ2-1	TGTGCCACCAGTGATTTGGGTCGCGGGGGAAAAAGGTCTGATGAGCAGTTCTTC	CATSDLGRGGKRSDEQFF
TRBV5-6	.	TRBD1	TRBJ1-1	TGTGCCAGCAGCTCCAGGACAGGGAAGACTGAAGCTTTCTTT	CASSSRTGKTEAFF
TRBV29-1	.	TRBD1	TRBJ2-5	TGCAGCGTCCCCGGGACAGGGATGGGGGGGACCCAGTACTTC	CSVPGTGMGGTQYF
TRBV2	.	TRBD1	TRBJ2-1	TGTGCCAGCAGTGGGGACAGCTACAATGAGCAGTTCTTC	CASSGDSYNEQFF
TRBV19	.	.	TRBJ2-1	TGTGCCAGTAGCCCTGGACCCTTGCACAATGAGCAGTTCTTC	CASSPGPLHNEQFF
TRBV9	.	TRBD2	TRBJ2-6	TGTGCCAGCAGTGTCCCCGGAGGCAGGGAGGGTTCTGGGGCCAACGTCCTGACTTTC	CASSVPGGREGSGANVLTF
TRBV29-1	.	TRBD1	TRBJ2-5	TGCAGCGTTGACCCGGGACAGGGGAGGGAGACCCAGTACTTC	CSVDPGQGRETQYF
TRBV7-9	once	.	TRBJ2-7	TGTGCCGGGAGTGGGGGAGCAAGCCACTCCTACGAGCAGTACTTC	CAGSGGASHSYEQYF
TRBV28	.	.	TRBJ2-7	TGTGCCAGCAGTTGGGCCCCTCAAGGATACGAGCAGTACTTC	CASSWAPQGYEQYF
TRBV12-3/TRBV12-4	.	.	TRBJ2-1	TGTGCCAGCACCCTAGACAATGAGCAGTTCTTC	CASTLDNEQFF
TRBV7-8	.	.	TRBJ2-7	TGTGCCAGCAGCCGAGATTACTCCTACGAGCAGTACTTC	CASSRDYSYEQYF
TRBV6-2/TRBV6-3	.	TRBD2	TRBJ2-7	TGTGCCAGCAGCACCCCCTTCGGACTAGCGGGCCCTTCCTACGAGCAGTACTTC	CASSTPFGLAGPSYEQYF
TRBV4-1	.	.	TRBJ2-7	TGCGCCAGCAGCCAGAGAATACCGGGGCTTTACGAGCAGTACTTC	CASSQRIPGLYEQYF
TRBV7-2	.	TRBD2	TRBJ2-3	TGTGCCAGCAGCTTATTGGCTAGCGGCCTAGATACGCAGTATTTT	CASSLLASGLDTQYF
TRBV27	.	.	TRBJ1-4	TGTGCCAGCAGTTTCCTCGGGACCCCAAGAGAGGAAAAACTGTTTTTT	CASSFLGTPREEKLFF
TRBV6-2/TRBV6-3	.	.	TRBJ2-6	TGTGCCAGCAGTTACACCACAGGGAAAGGGGCCAACGTCCTGACTTTC	CASSYTTGKGANVLTF
TRBV5-4	.	.	TRBJ1-3	TGTGCCAGCAGCTTGGGGGGAAACTCTGGAAACACCATATATTTT	CASSLGGNSGNTIYF
TRBV29-1	.	.	TRBJ1-5	TGCAGCGTTGTTAGTCAGTTTGGTCAGCCCCAGCATTTT	CSVVSQFGQPQHF
TRBV24-1	.	TRBD1	TRBJ2-5	TGTGCCACCAGCAAACAGGGGGTGGCTGGAGAGACCCAGTACTTC	CATSKQGVAGETQYF
TRBV4-3	.	TRBD1	TRBJ2-4	TGCGCCAGCAGCCAAGATCAGGGACAGGCCATCGGGGCCAAAAACATTCAGTACTTC	CASSQDQGQAIGAKNIQYF
TRBV10-2	.	.	TRBJ2-7	TGCGCCAGCAGTGACGGAGTTTCCTACGAGCAGTACTTC	CASSDGVSYEQYF
TRBV9	.	TRBD1	TRBJ2-5	TGTGCCAGCAGCGTAACGCTCATGGGACAGAAAGAGACCCAGTACTTC	CASSVTLMGQKETQYF
TRBV9	.	.	TRBJ1-3	TGTGCCAGCAGCGTAGCGTCCATCGGAAACACCATATATTTT	CASSVASIGNTIYF
TRBV5-5	.	.	TRBJ1-5	TGTGCCAGCAGTCCCCGGACAAGCAGCAATCAGCCCCAGCATTTT	CASSPRTSSNQPQHF
TRBV27	once	.	TRBJ2-7	TGTGCCAGCAGCCCTCCCCCAGGGAGGCAAGACTACGAGCAGTACTTC	CASSPPPGRQDYEQYF
TRBV7-9	.	TRBD2	TRBJ2-7	TGTGCCAGCAGCCCGCGGGGGGGTCCCTCCTACGAGCAGTACTTC	CASSPRGGPSYEQYF
TRBV11-2	.	TRBD1	TRBJ2-7	TGTGCCAGCAGCCCAGGGACAGGGGCCTACGAGCAGTACTTC	CASSPGTGAYEQYF
TRBV29-1	once	TRBD1	TRBJ1-2	TGCAGCGTTCGACAGGGGAATTATGGCTACACCTTC	CSVRQGNYGYTF
TRBV7-8	.	.	TRBJ1-2	TGTGCCACCTGGGGGGGGGTGAAAGACTATGGCTACACCTTC	CATWGGVKDYGYTF
TRBV9	.	.	TRBJ1-2	TGTGCCAGCAGCGTAGCGGAGGGGGTAGGCTATGGCTACACCTTC	CASSVAEGVGYGYTF
TRBV21-1	.	.	TRBJ2-3	TGTGCCAGCAGCAAAAAGGGATCAGATACGCAGTATTTT	CASSKKGSDTQYF
TRBV7-6	.	TRBD2	TRBJ2-1	TGTGCCAGCAGCGAAGGAGCGGGAGCTAGCAATGAGCAGTTCTTC	CASSEGAGASNEQFF
TRBV29-1	.	TRBD1	TRBJ2-5	TGCAGCGTGAGGACAGGGACGGGGGAGACCCAGTACTTC	CSVRTGTGETQYF
TRBV15	.	.	TRBJ2-7	TGTGCCACCAGCAGGGCCGGACCGAACGAGCAGTACTTC	CATSRAGPNEQYF
TRBV7-3	.	.	TRBJ1-1	TGTGCCAGCAGCCCTGGATTCGGGAACACTGAAGCTTTCTTT	CASSPGFGNTEAFF